This T cell receptor (beta chain) was profiled in a study of blood T cell repertoires in COVID-19. Study as a whole: Samples came from the United States, Italy and Spain, spanning acute and convalescent COVID-19. From T cells, B-cell-depleted T cells, or PBMCs came the material, which was cDNA or gDNA.

The sample holds one count of this clone. Sequencing was performed with immunoSEQ multiplex PCR; in TCRdb, only in-frame clones are kept and a portion is missing. The table lists about 200,000 clones, 65% to 90% of them singletons. Trimming removed 3 bases from V and 7 bases from J, with 7 bases in between. Germline V gene sequence: CDR1 LNHDA, CDR2 SQIVND (reference sequence). CDR3 size: 13 residues. Those who participated ranged in age from about 18 to 89 years and resided in under 25 US areas. Cohort assignment relied on participant-reported clinical history. Sequenced material: PBMCs or T cells enriched from blood (not recorded which). The V call is TRBV19, the J call TRBJ1-6; the D is unclear. The clonotype comes from a woman aged 25 to 39 who had been exposed to COVID-19. The DNA for the CDR3 is TGTGCCAGTAGTATTGGGCAAAATTCACCCCTCCACTTT. The encoded protein is CASSIGQNSPLHF. The full variable domain, with the rest looked up from reference TRBV19 and TRBJ1-6, is DGGITQSPKYLFRKEGQNVTLSCEQNLNHDAMYWYRQDPGQGLRLIYYSQIVNDFQKGDIAEGYSVSREKKESFPLTVTSAQKNPTAFYLCASSIGQNSPLHFGNGTRLTVT.